One sample yielded the 20 T cell receptor beta chains listed below, sequenced in a study of blood T cell repertoires in COVID-19. Profiled with immunoSEQ multiplex PCR; TCRdb holds only in-frame clones, not every one. This table has about 150,000 clones, approximately 86% appearing once. The sequenced sample was peripheral blood. All receptors derive from a woman aged 80 or over with COVID-19, enrolled during active disease.

This chain joins TRBV28 and TRBJ1-5, with D maybe TRBD1 (5 bases). The germline V and J ends were trimmed by 5 bases and 2 bases, with 16 bases remaining between them. This CDR3 comprises 16 residues. In germline, CDR1 is MDHEN, CDR2 SYDVKM. CDR3 nucleotides: TGTGCCAGCAGTGAGCGGCGGGGGTTGGGCAATCAGCCCCAGCATTTT. It yields the protein CASSERRGLGNQPQHF.

Only one count was recorded for this clone. The rearrangement uses TRBV6-5 and TRBJ1-2; 9 nucleotides agree with TRBD1. Looked up from germline, CDR1 is MNHEY and CDR2 is SVGAGI. The CDR3 is 14 residues long. Trimming took 6 bases from V and 6 from J; bases not matched to a gene: 8. The CDR3 loop reads CASSPDRGRDGYTF. The CDR3 DNA reads as TGTGCCAGCAGCCCGGACAGGGGACGTGATGGCTACACCTTC.

The J gene is TRBJ2-5, the V gene TRBV6-2 or TRBV6-3; TRBD1 is a possible D gene (5 bases). V was shortened by 5 bases and J by 7 bases, with 8 bases between the two germline ends. The CDR3 consists of 11 residues. Germline CDR1 reads MNHEY; CDR2 reads SVGEGT. The CDR3 spells CASSTTGTQYF. The CDR3 nucleotides read TGTGCCAGCAGTACTACAGGGACCCAGTACTTC.

The J gene is TRBJ1-1, the V gene TRBV28; 9 nucleotides match TRBD1. V lost 2 bases to trimming and J lost 1 base; unmatched junction nucleotides: 11. The CDR3 covers 18 residues. Germline CDR1 reads MDHEN; CDR2 reads SYDVKM. In DNA, the CDR3 is TGTGCCAGCAGTTTAATGGGGACAGGGTTGCTTAGGAACACTGAAGCTTTCTTT. Translated, it gives CASSLMGTGLLRNTEAFF.

For the CDR3, the DNA is TGTGCCAGCAGAGGGACAGGGGGAGTTGAAAAACTGTTTTTT. Encoded protein: CASRGTGGVEKLFF. The rearrangement links TRBV28 to TRBJ1-4; 11 bases line up with TRBD1. Germline CDR1 MDHEN, CDR2 SYDVKM. The CDR3 covers 14 residues. V gave up 6 bases and J gave up 7 bases; unmatched junction bases: 4.

This sequence joins TRBV12-3 or TRBV12-4 and TRBJ2-1; maybe TRBD1 (6 bases). This CDR3 region has 13 residues. V was shortened by 5 bases and J by 8 bases, with 13 bases between the two germline ends. The CDR3 DNA is TGTGCCAGCAGTGGACAGCCTACGGATGAGCAGTTCTTC. Translated: CASSGQPTDEQFF.

The CDR3 is CASSSSYTDTQYF. The CDR3 region has the DNA TGTGCCAGCAGCTCCTCGTACACAGATACGCAGTATTTT. The chain has TRBV7-3 and TRBJ2-3; D is uncertain. This CDR3 has 13 residues. V lost 4 bases and J 2 bases, leaving 7 bases between the germline ends. CDR1 is SGHTA, CDR2 FQGTGA, per germline. Full variable domain (outside the CDR3, taken from reference TRBV7-3 and TRBJ2-3): GAGVSQTPSNKVTEKGKYVELRCDPISGHTALYWYRQSLGQGPEFLIYFQGTGAADDSGLPNDRFFAVRPEGSVSTLKIQRTERGDSAVYLCASSSSYTDTQYFGPGTRLTVL.

This sequence joins TRBV6-5 and TRBJ1-3; TRBD1 agrees at 9 bases. Per the germline V gene, CDR1 is MNHEY and CDR2 is SVGAGI. This CDR3 spans 15 amino acids. J lost 3 bases, V lost 6 bases, and 6 bases had no gene match. The CDR3 sequence is CASREGQGNGNTIYF. The CDR3 DNA sequence: TGTGCCAGCAGAGAGGGACAGGGAAATGGAAACACCATATATTTT.

The V call is TRBV18, the J call TRBJ1-5; a weak D match, TRBD1 (5 bases). Germline V gives CDR1 KGHSH, CDR2 LQKENI. The CDR3 covers 13 residues. Trimming took 5 bases from V and 7 from J, leaving 12 bases between them. CDR3 nucleotides: TGTGCCAGCTCAGGGAGGGGTGGACAGCCCCAGCATTTT. Amino acids: CASSGRGGQPQHF.

The V call is TRBV6-4, the J call TRBJ1-3; D ambiguous. There are 20 residues in the CDR3. Germline V gene sequence: CDR1 MRHNA, CDR2 SNTAGT. Trimming removed 2 bases from V and 0 bases from J, with 23 bases in between. The CDR3 DNA follows: TGTGCCAGCAGTGACCCCCTAAGGGTGGACGGGATTTCCTCTGGAAACACCATATATTTT. It is translated as CASSDPLRVDGISSGNTIYF.

J is TRBJ2-7 and V is TRBV7-2; TRBD1 might be the D (5 bases). Germline V CDR1 and CDR2: SGHTA, FQGNSA. This CDR3 has 11 residues. Trimming removed 4 bases at V and 7 bases at J, with 8 bases between. Here the CDR3 DNA reads TGTGCCAGCAGCTACTCAGGGGAGCAGTACTTC. Translation gives CASSYSGEQYF.

The CDR3 region has the DNA TGTGCCAGCTCACCAGCGGAGGGCGAGCAGTACTTC. It specifies CASSPAEGEQYF. The J gene is TRBJ2-7, the V gene TRBV18; weak D call: TRBD2 (6 bases). Trimming took off 2 bases at V and 6 bases at J, with 8 bases between the two ends. The CDR3 is 12 residues long. Germline V gene sequence: CDR1 KGHSH, CDR2 LQKENI.

This chain links TRBV7-8 with TRBJ1-4; D might be TRBD1 (6 bases). This CDR3 is 16 amino acids long. The germline V gene has CDR1 SGHVS and CDR2 FQNEAQ. Trimming removed 1 base from V and 3 bases from J, with 12 bases in between. In DNA form, the CDR3 reads TGTGCCAGCAGCTTAGACACAGGACAGCCTAATGAAAAACTGTTTTTT. It specifies CASSLDTGQPNEKLFF.

The chain has TRBV19 and TRBJ1-5; 9 bases map to TRBD1. The germline gives CDR1 LNHDA, CDR2 SQIVND (reference sequence). The CDR3 covers 15 residues. V shed 5 bases and J 7 bases; nucleotides not matched to a gene: 9. The CDR3 region is CASSVTGGPEQPQHF. CDR3 sequence (DNA): TGTGCCAGTAGTGTAACAGGGGGCCCAGAGCAGCCCCAGCATTTT.

The V call is TRBV14, the J call TRBJ2-7, with TRBD1 as a possible D gene (7 bases). Germline CDR1 is SGHDN and CDR2 is FVKESK. CDR3 size: 16 residues. V was clipped by 2 bases and J by 1 base, with 15 bases between them. CDR3 sequence reads: CASSQWQGGRSYEQYF. The CDR3 DNA is TGTGCCAGCAGCCAATGGCAGGGGGGTAGGTCCTACGAGCAGTACTTC.

V usage is TRBV7-2 and J usage is TRBJ2-1, with D tentatively TRBD2 (5 bases). CDR3 length: 15 amino acids. The germline CDR1 and CDR2 sequences are SGHTA and FQGNSA. Trimming cost V 3 bases and J 6 bases, with 15 bases left between them. CDR3 protein: CASSFRSVSGNEQFF. The CDR3 DNA is TGTGCCAGCAGCTTTCGTAGCGTGTCGGGCAATGAGCAGTTCTTC.

This sequence joins TRBV28 and TRBJ2-3; 10 bases match TRBD2. This CDR3 is built from 14 residues. J lost 4 bases, V lost 6 bases, and 4 bases had no gene match. Germline V gene lookup returns CDR1 MDHEN and CDR2 SYDVKM. The CDR3 DNA sequence: TGTGCCAGCAGCAAGCGGGAGGGTGCAGATACGCAGTATTTT. This gives the protein CASSKREGADTQYF.

The rearrangement uses TRBV4-2 and TRBJ1-1; D is perhaps TRBD1 (6 bases). The V gene lost 6 bases and the J gene lost 0 bases, with 14 bases spanning the gap. The CDR3 runs 15 residues. Germline V gives CDR1 LGHNA, CDR2 YNFKEQ. The CDR3 nucleotides are TGTGCCAGCAGACACAATACAGGGATGAACACTGAAGCTTTCTTT. This translates into CASRHNTGMNTEAFF.

The chain recombines TRBV27 with TRBJ2-1; 9 nucleotides match TRBD1. Germline V gives CDR1 MNHEY, CDR2 SMNVEV (reference sequence). The CDR3 has 15 residues. J gave up 6 bases and V 5 bases, and 8 bases lay outside the gene matches. The CDR3 protein is CASSIRDREGNEQFF. CDR3 DNA sequence: TGTGCCAGCAGTATCCGGGACAGGGAAGGCAATGAGCAGTTCTTC.

The V gene is TRBV18, the J gene TRBJ1-2; 7 nucleotides match TRBD1. J lost 4 bases, V lost 6 bases, and 5 bases had no gene match. Germline CDR1 and CDR2: KGHSH and LQKENI. The CDR3 sequence is 13 residues long. Here the CDR3 reads CASSGDRVYGYTF. CDR3 bases: TGTGCCAGCTCCGGCGACAGGGTCTATGGCTACACCTTC.